The clone carrying this T cell receptor beta chain was observed many times. What it binds is not known. This sample is drawn from a study of identical twins. Template switching supplied a universal primer site; unique molecular identifiers were carried on the cDNA. TCRdb independently ran MiXCR on the 5' RACE reads; one entry per CDR3 protein. The sample holds a few hundred thousand distinct CDR3 sequences, 6.5% to 9.5% seen once. Study-level points and caveats: Weaker excess sharing between twins was seen in beta out-of-frame sequences. Because invariant MAIT and iNKT cells could be present, zero-insertion analyses could be partly confounded.

V gave up 4 bases and J gave up 6 bases; unmatched junction bases: 8. The CDR3 is 14 residues long. The sample was also linked to a second study, of yellow fever vaccine responses in identical twins.

This receptor was taken from a woman aged 18-35 years in good health. Input material: CD8+ T cells sorted from blood. The chain recombines TRBV12-3 or TRBV12-4 with TRBJ1-1; 7 bases are shared with TRBD1. The CDR3 loop is CASSSLQGSAEAFF. Written as DNA, the CDR3 is TGTGCCAGCAGTTCGTTACAGGGGAGTGCTGAAGCTTTCTTT.